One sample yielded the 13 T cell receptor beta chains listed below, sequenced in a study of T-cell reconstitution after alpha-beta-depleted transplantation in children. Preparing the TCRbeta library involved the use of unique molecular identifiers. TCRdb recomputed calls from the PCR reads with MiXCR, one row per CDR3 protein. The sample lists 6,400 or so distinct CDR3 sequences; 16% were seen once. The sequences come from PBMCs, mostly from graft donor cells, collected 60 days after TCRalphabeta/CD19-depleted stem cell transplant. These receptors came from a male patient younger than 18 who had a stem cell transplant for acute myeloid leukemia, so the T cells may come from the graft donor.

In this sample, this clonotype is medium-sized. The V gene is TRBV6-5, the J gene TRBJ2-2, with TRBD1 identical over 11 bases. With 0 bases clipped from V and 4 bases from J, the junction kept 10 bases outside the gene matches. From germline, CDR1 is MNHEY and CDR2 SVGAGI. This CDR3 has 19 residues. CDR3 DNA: TGTGCCAGCAGTTACTCGAGATCGGACAGGGGGCTGCTCACCGGGGAGCTGTTTTTT. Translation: CASSYSRSDRGLLTGELFF.

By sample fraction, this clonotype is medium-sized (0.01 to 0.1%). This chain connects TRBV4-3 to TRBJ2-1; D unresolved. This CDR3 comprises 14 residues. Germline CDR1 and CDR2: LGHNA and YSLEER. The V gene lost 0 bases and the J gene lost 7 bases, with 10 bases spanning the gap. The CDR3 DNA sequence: TGCGCCAGCAGCCAAGAAGTCACGAGGAATGAGCAGTTCTTC. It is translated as CASSQEVTRNEQFF.

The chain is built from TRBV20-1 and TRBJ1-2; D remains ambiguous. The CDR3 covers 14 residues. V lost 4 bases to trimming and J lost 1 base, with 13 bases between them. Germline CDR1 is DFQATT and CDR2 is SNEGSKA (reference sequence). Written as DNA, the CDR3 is TGCAGTGCTAAAAATCCGACGGTTAACTATGGCTACACCTTC. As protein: CSAKNPTVNYGYTF.

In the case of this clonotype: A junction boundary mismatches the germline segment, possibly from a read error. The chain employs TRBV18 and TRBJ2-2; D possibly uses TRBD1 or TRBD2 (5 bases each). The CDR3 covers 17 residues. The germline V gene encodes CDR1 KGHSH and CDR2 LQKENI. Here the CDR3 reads CAGSPQAGTTNTGELFF. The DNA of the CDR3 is TGTGCCGGCTCACCGCAAGCCGGGACGACGAACACCGGGGAGCTGTTTTTT. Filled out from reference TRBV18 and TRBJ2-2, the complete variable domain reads NAGVMQNPRHLVRRRGQEARLRCSPMKGHSHVYWYRQLPEEGLKFMVYLQKENIIDESGMPKERFSAEFPKEGPSILRIQQVVRGDSAAYFCAGSPQAGTTNTGELFFGEGSRLTVL.

CDR3 amino acids: CASSGTSGRAHEQFF. The CDR3, as DNA: TGTGCCAGCAGCGGGACTAGCGGGAGGGCCCATGAGCAGTTCTTC. The rearrangement joins TRBV6-2 or TRBV6-3 to TRBJ2-1, with 16 bases aligning to TRBD2. Germline CDR1 and CDR2: MNHEY and SVGEGT. With 6 bases clipped from V and 8 bases from J, the junction kept 4 bases outside the gene matches. This CDR3 spans 15 amino acids.

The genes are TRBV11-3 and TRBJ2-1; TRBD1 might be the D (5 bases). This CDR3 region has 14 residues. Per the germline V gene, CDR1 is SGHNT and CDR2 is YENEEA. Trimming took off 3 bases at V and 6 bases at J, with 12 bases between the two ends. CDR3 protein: CASSFHDSLNEQFF. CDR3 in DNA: TGTGCCAGCAGCTTCCACGACAGCCTCAATGAGCAGTTCTTC.

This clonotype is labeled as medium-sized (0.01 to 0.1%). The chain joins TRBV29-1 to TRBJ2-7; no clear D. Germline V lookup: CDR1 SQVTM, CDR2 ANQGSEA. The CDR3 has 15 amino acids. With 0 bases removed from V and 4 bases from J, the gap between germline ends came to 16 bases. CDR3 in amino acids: CSVEDLGQAWYEQYF. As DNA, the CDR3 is TGCAGCGTTGAAGATCTTGGGCAGGCCTGGTACGAGCAGTACTTC.

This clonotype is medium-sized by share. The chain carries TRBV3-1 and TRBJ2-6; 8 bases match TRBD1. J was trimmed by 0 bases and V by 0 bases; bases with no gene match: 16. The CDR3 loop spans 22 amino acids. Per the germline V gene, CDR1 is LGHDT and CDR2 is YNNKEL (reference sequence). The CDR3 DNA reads TGTGCCAGCAGCCAAGAGCATCTTCGTGGGGGGACAGGTTTCTCTGGGGCCAACGTCCTGACTTTC. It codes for CASSQEHLRGGTGFSGANVLTF.

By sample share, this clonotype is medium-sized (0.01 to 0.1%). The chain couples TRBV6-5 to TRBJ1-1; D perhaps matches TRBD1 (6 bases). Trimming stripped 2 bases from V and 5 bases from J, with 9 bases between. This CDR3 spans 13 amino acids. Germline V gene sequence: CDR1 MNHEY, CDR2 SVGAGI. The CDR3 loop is CASSYLGGTEAFF. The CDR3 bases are TGTGCCAGCAGTTACCTAGGGGGAACTGAAGCTTTCTTT.

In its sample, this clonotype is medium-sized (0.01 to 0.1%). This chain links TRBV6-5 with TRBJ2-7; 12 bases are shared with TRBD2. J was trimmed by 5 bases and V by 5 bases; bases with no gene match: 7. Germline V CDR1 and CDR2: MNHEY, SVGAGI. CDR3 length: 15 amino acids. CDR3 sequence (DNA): TGTGCCAGCAGTCGACTAGCGGGAGACTCAGACGAGCAGTACTTC. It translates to CASSRLAGDSDEQYF.

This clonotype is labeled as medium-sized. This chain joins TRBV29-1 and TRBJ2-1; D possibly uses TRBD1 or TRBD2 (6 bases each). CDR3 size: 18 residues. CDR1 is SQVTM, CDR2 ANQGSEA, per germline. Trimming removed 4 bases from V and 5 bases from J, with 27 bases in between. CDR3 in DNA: TGCAGCGTTGTGTTTACAGGGCGGCTAGCGACCTGGAACAATGAGCAGTTCTTC. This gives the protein CSVVFTGRLATWNNEQFF.

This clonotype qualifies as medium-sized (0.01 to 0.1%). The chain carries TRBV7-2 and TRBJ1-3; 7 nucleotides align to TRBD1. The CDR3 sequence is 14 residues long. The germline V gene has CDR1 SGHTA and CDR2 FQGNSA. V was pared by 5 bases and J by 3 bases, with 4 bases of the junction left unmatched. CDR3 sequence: CASSPQGDGNTIYF. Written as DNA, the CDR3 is TGTGCCAGCAGCCCCCAGGGGGATGGAAACACCATATATTTT.

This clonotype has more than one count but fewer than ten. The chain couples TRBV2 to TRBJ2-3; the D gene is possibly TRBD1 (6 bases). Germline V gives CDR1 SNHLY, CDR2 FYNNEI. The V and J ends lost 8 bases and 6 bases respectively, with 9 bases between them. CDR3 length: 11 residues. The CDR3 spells CASGGRDTQYF. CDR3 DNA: TGTGCCAGCGGGGGCAGGGATACGCAGTATTTT.